The T cell receptor beta chain described here comes from a study of shared clonotypes between healthy human individuals. Deep-level assay runs were performed. Clones were sequenced by immunoSEQ multiplex PCR, and TCRdb holds only the in-frame ones, with some missing. The table lists 330,000 or so clones, approximately 74% of them singletons, with 10% in the top ten. Findings and caveats of the study: The study found roughly 5% of naive CD4 clonotypes shared across a few donors.

The trim removed 1 base at V and 4 bases at J, leaving 10 bases unmatched. The CDR3 is 18 residues long. From germline, CDR1 is MGHRA and CDR2 YSYEKL. Comment on this clone: Its antigen remains unidentified. The sample has other DNA sequences that encode this CDR3 too.

The donors were all Caucasian adults (living in Nashville, Tennessee). The clonotype comes from a young man in good health. Input material: memory CD4+ T cells sorted from blood. Subset defined: CD45RA-negative fraction. V is TRBV4-1 and J is TRBJ2-2; TRBD2 matches 9 bases. The CDR3 bases are TGCGCCAGCAGCCAAGGGGGATTAGCGGGAGTAGGCACCGGGGAGCTGTTTTTT. Its protein product is CASSQGGLAGVGTGELFF.